These T cell receptor beta chains were read from a single sample in a study of T cell responses to AZD1222 COVID-19 vaccine. The assay was immunoSEQ multiplex PCR, and TCRdb's table has in-frame clones only and misses some. Of some 88,000 clones in the sample, under 95% were seen once. The sample was peripheral blood, taken on day 0 of AZD1222 vaccination. The receptors originated from an adult in good health. CDR3s include the opening cysteine and the closing phenylalanine or tryptophan. Fields, in order: V gene, J gene, clone size, D gene, CDR3 protein, CDR3 DNA. D genes are given only for firm matches. Size is omitted from some rows. Given values are once, few, many or a class for expanded clones.

>TRBV24-1|TRBJ2-7|-|-
CATSDPVSYEQYF
TGTGCCACCAGTGACCCGGTCTCCTACGAGCAGTACTTC
>TRBV15|TRBJ2-7|-|-
CATSRPPSGTRRTYEQYF
TGTGCCACCAGCAGACCGCCCTCCGGGACTCGCCGCACCTACGAGCAGTACTTC
>TRBV7-8|TRBJ2-7|-|-
CASSRDLPAVYEQYF
TGTGCCAGCAGCCGAGACCTCCCCGCCGTTTACGAGCAGTACTTC
>TRBV7-2|TRBJ2-5|-|-
CASSPGSSPETQYF
TGTGCCAGCAGCCCAGGTAGTAGCCCGGAGACCCAGTACTTC
>TRBV29-1|TRBJ1-2|-|-
CSVGRSGGYTF
TGCAGCGTTGGCAGGAGCGGTGGCTACACCTTC
>TRBV7-2|TRBJ1-5|few|TRBD1
CASSPQTGGINQPQHF
TGTGCCAGCAGCCCCCAGACAGGGGGAATCAATCAGCCCCAGCATTTT
>TRBV14|TRBJ2-2|-|-
CASRLGTGELFF
TGTGCCAGTAGGCTCGGCACCGGGGAGCTGTTTTTT
>TRBV5-1|TRBJ2-3|few|-
CASSLPGADTQYF
TGCGCCAGCAGCTTGCCAGGCGCAGATACGCAGTATTTT
>TRBV7-3|TRBJ2-1|-|-
CASSSGPDEQFF
TGTGCCAGCAGCTCAGGACCTGATGAGCAGTTCTTC
>TRBV18|TRBJ1-2|once|-
CASSPSVLTGNYGYTF
TGTGCCAGCTCACCATCCGTCCTTACAGGGAACTATGGCTACACCTTC
>TRBV24-1|TRBJ2-6|-|-
CATSDNGHETVANVLTF
TGTGCCACCAGTGACAACGGCCACGAAACAGTGGCCAACGTCCTGACTTTC
>TRBV2|TRBJ2-7|-|-
CASSEYRSGSYEQYF
TGTGCCAGCAGTGAGTACAGGAGTGGGTCCTACGAGCAGTACTTC
>TRBV5-1|TRBJ2-2|-|TRBD1
CASSRPGQDLTGELFF
TGCGCCAGCAGCCGGCCGGGACAGGACCTCACCGGGGAGCTGTTTTTT
>TRBV12-5|TRBJ2-2|-|TRBD2
CASGALAGGINTGELFF
TGTGCTAGTGGTGCCCTAGCGGGAGGGATTAACACCGGGGAGCTGTTTTTT
>TRBV5-1|TRBJ2-2|-|-
CASSLGWTTGELFF
TGCGCCAGCAGCTTGGGCTGGACCACCGGGGAGCTGTTTTTT
>TRBV7-7|TRBJ2-3|-|TRBD2
CASSPGLAASTDTQYF
TGTGCTAGCAGCCCCGGACTAGCCGCTAGCACAGATACGCAGTATTTT
>TRBV2|TRBJ2-1|-|TRBD2
CASSERLAGPNEQFF
TGTGCCAGCAGTGAGCGACTAGCGGGGCCCAATGAGCAGTTCTTC
>TRBV12-3/TRBV12-4|TRBJ2-7|-|-
CASSFGSGSEQYF
TGTGCCAGCAGTTTCGGGAGTGGGAGCGAGCAGTACTTC
>TRBV19|TRBJ2-3|-|TRBD2
CASSKGLAGTSTDTQYF
TGTGCCAGTAGTAAAGGACTAGCGGGGACCAGCACAGATACGCAGTATTTT
>TRBV12-3/TRBV12-4|TRBJ2-1|-|TRBD2
CASRVQREMKQFF
TGTGCCAGCAGGGTCCAGCGGGAGATGAAGCAGTTCTTC
>TRBV18|TRBJ2-6|few|-
CASSPSGANVLTF
TGTGCCAGCTCACCATCCGGGGCCAACGTCCTGACTTTC
>TRBV6-1|TRBJ2-7|-|-
CASSEGRNEQYF
TGTGCCAGCAGTGAAGGACGTAACGAGCAGTACTTC
>TRBV7-9|TRBJ2-3|-|-
CASSSPFGPSTDTQYF
TGTGCCAGCAGCTCCCCTTTCGGCCCTAGCACAGATACGCAGTATTTT
>TRBV30|TRBJ2-2|-|-
CAWSFFAAGIKTSAGELFF
TGTGCCTGGTCGTTTTTTGCGGCAGGGATCAAAACTTCGGCCGGGGAGCTGTTTTTT
>TRBV4-1|TRBJ1-2|-|-
CASSQDPPRGEGYTF
TGCGCCAGCAGCCAAGACCCACCCAGGGGAGAGGGCTACACCTTC
>TRBV18|TRBJ2-7|-|-
CASSPYGGGGQYEQYF
TGTGCCAGCTCACCCTACGGGGGCGGGGGCCAATACGAGCAGTACTTC